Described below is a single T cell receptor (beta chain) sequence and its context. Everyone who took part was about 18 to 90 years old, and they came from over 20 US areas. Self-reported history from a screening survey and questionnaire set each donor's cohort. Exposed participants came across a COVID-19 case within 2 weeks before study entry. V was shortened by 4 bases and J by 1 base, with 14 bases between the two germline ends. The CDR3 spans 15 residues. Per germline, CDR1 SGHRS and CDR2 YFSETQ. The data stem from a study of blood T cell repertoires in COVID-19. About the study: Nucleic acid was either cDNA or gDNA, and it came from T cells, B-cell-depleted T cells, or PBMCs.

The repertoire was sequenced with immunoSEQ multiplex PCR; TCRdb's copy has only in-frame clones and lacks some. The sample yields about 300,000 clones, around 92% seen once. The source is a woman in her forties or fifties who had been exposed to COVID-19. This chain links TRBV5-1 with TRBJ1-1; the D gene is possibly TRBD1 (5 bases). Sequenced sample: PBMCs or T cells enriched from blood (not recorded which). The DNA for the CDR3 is TGCGCCAGCAGCAAGGACCCTCAGGGGAACACTGAAGCTTTCTTT. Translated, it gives CASSKDPQGNTEAFF.